A single sample gave rise to the 6 T cell receptor beta chains below, sequenced in a study of blood T cells in healthy people across ages. The second PCR ran roughly 7 to 11 cycles with a sample-barcoded 5' primer and J-beta primers. TCRdb reprocessed the 5' RACE reads via MiXCR and lists one record per CDR3 protein. The sample includes about 640,000 distinct CDR3 sequences, roughly 58% seen only once; the top ten take around 37%. The sample comprised blood. The source of these receptors is a man aged 55 to 70 in good health.

The gene calls are TRBV18 and TRBJ2-4, with D perhaps TRBD1 (5 bases). The J call is in doubt because the DNA end fits TRBJ2-7 better. The CDR3 covers 14 residues. The germline CDR1 and CDR2 sequences are KGHSH and LQKENI. The chain's CDR3 is CASSPLDTSYEQYF. The CDR3, as DNA: TGTGCCAGCTCACCTTTGGACACCTCCTACGAGCAGTACTTC.

The chain joins TRBV6-6 to TRBJ2-7, with D tentatively TRBD1 (6 bases). Germline V gene sequence: CDR1 MNHNY, CDR2 SVGAGI (reference sequence). The V end lost 4 bases, the J end lost 1 base, and 11 bases lay between the germline ends. The CDR3 is made up of 14 amino acids. CDR3 nucleotides: TGTGCCAGCAGTTCCTGGGACAATTCCTACGAGCAGTACTTC. Amino acid sequence: CASSSWDNSYEQYF.

This clonotype turned up a few times. The V call is TRBV25-1, the J call TRBJ1-1, with D perhaps TRBD1 (5 bases). CDR1 is MGHDK, CDR2 SYGVNS, per germline. V was shortened by 4 bases and J by 4 bases, with 19 bases between the two germline ends. The length of the CDR3 is 16 residues. The CDR3 bases are TGTGCCAGCAGTGGCCCCGCGGGAGGGGCGGGCACTGAAGCTTTCTTT. It codes for CASSGPAGGAGTEAFF.

V gene TRBV7-7 combines with J gene TRBJ2-3; weak D call: TRBD2 (7 bases). The CDR3 consists of 15 residues. Trimming cost V 2 bases and J 2 bases, with 11 bases left between them. Per germline, CDR1 SSHAT and CDR2 FNYEAQ (reference sequence). The CDR3, as DNA: TGTGCCAGCAGCTTACGGGGGGCAGCCACAGATACGCAGTATTTT. It yields the protein CASSLRGAATDTQYF.

The chain combines TRBV29-1 with TRBJ1-1; 8 bases are shared with TRBD1. Trimming at V came to 1 base and at J to 1 base, leaving 8 bases not matched to a gene. This CDR3 is built from 16 residues. Germline V gene lookup returns CDR1 SQVTM and CDR2 ANQGSEA. CDR3 sequence (DNA): TGCAGCGTTGAAGGCGGGACAGGTTTGGGGAACACTGAAGCTTTCTTT. It codes for CSVEGGTGLGNTEAFF. The full variable domain, completed using reference TRBV29-1 and TRBJ1-1, is SAVISQKPSRDICQRGTSLTIQCQVDSQVTMMFWYRQQPGQSLTLIATANQGSEATYESGFVIDKFPISRPNLTFSTLTVSNMSPEDSSIYLCSVEGGTGLGNTEAFFGQGTRLTVV.

The chain links TRBV7-2 to TRBJ2-7; D unclear. V dropped 4 bases and J dropped 2 bases, with 12 bases sitting between them. Germline lookup yields CDR1 SGHTA and CDR2 FQGNSA. The CDR3 covers 14 residues. The CDR3 region has the DNA TGTGCCAGCAGCTACAGAAAGGCAACCTACGAGCAGTACTTC. Residues: CASSYRKATYEQYF.